The following is a TCR beta chain sequence with its context. Its antigen is undetermined. CD25-based Treg depletion was applied to purified naive CD4+ T cells. After constant-region reverse-primer amplification, full-length variable regions underwent semi-nested PCR with Nested Universal Primer A. In TCRdb, the 5' RACE reads were re-called with MiXCR into one record per CDR3 protein. The sample consists of around 43,000 distinct CDR3 sequences, approximately 19% of them appearing once. Study-level results: In terms of TCR gene usage, tumor memory CD4+ T cells clustered together with blood and lymph node memory CD4+ cells, as well as with lymph node naive CD4+ cells.

This CDR3 comprises 17 residues. In germline, CDR1 is DFQATT, CDR2 SNEGSKA (reference sequence). With 6 bases clipped from V and 1 base from J, the junction kept 12 bases outside the gene matches. The sequencing sample was made of naive CD4+ T cells sorted from a lymph node. Subset of the sample: naive CD4+ T cells, CD4+CD45RA+CD25-. The sequence came from a female donor with breast cancer. The chain joins TRBV20-1 to TRBJ2-3; 11 bases fit TRBD2. Written as DNA, the CDR3 is TGCAGTGCCCCTGGGACTAGCGGAAACGACGGCACAGATACGCAGTATTTT. It yields the protein CSAPGTSGNDGTDTQYF.